The next 10 T cell receptor beta chains were all read from a single sample in a study of CD8 T cells in Susac syndrome. The authors reverse transcribed roughly 0.5 to 1 ug RNA with random hexamers. TCRdb redid the calling of the immunoSEQ multiplex PCR reads with MiXCR, one entry per CDR3 protein. The table lists around 80,000 distinct CDR3 sequences, 85% to 95% of them singletons. The sequenced material came from CD8+ T cells from PBMCs. Receptors originate from a human donor in good health.

This chain links TRBV6-6 with TRBJ2-7; TRBD1 aligns across 8 bases. The trim removed 7 bases at V and 2 bases at J, leaving 7 bases unmatched. This CDR3 is 14 amino acids long. In germline, CDR1 is MNHNY, CDR2 SVGAGI (reference sequence). The chain's CDR3 is CASTVQGAAYEQYF. CDR3 sequence (DNA): TGTGCCAGCACTGTCCAGGGGGCGGCCTACGAGCAGTACTTC.

The chain recombines TRBV12-5 with TRBJ2-3; D call uncertain. Trimming left V 1 base short and J 2 bases short, with 13 bases between. The CDR3 sequence is 16 residues long. In germline, CDR1 is LGHNT, CDR2 FRNRAP. CDR3 sequence: CASGLARHRDTDTQYF. The CDR3 DNA reads TGTGCTAGTGGTTTGGCCCGCCACCGCGACACAGATACGCAGTATTTT.

V and J are TRBV4-1 and TRBJ2-5; D unclear. The CDR3 is 15 residues long. The germline gives CDR1 MGHRA, CDR2 YSYEKL. Trimming shortened V by 2 bases and J by 5 bases, and 15 bases separated the two germline ends. CDR3 loop: CASSQPWGLSETQYF. The CDR3 DNA is TGCGCCAGCAGCCAACCATGGGGATTATCGGAGACCCAGTACTTC.

V gene TRBV5-4 combines with J gene TRBJ1-1; tentative D call: TRBD1 (5 bases). Germline CDR1 and CDR2: SGHNT and YYREEE (reference sequence). The CDR3 is 15 amino acids. Trimming shortened V by 4 bases and J by 5 bases, and 18 bases separated the two germline ends. CDR3 coding DNA: TGTGCCAGCAGCGCCTACCGGGACGCCGAGACTGAAGCTTTCTTT. Protein sequence: CASSAYRDAETEAFF.

The rearrangement links TRBV7-8 to TRBJ2-2; D remains unclear. CDR3 size: 15 residues. Germline CDR1 and CDR2: SGHVS and FQNEAQ. Between the trimmed V and J ends, which lost 2 bases and 1 base, there was a span of 8 bases. CDR3 loop: CASSLFTGNTGELFF. The CDR3, as DNA: TGTGCCAGCAGCTTATTCACGGGGAACACCGGGGAGCTGTTTTTT.

The chain employs TRBV9 and TRBJ1-1; perhaps TRBD1 as D (5 bases). The length of the CDR3 is 14 residues. Trimming removed 3 bases from V and 2 bases from J, with 11 bases in between. The germline V gene encodes CDR1 SGDLS and CDR2 YYNGEE. The CDR3 region has the DNA TGTGCCAGCAGCGCGTGGGGCCTAAACACTGAAGCTTTCTTT. Its translation is CASSAWGLNTEAFF.

This chain connects TRBV4-3 to TRBJ2-7; the D gene is possibly TRBD2 (5 bases). Looked up from germline, CDR1 is LGHNA and CDR2 is YSLEER. The V end was cut by 1 base, the J end by 3 bases, with 13 bases between. The CDR3 covers 15 residues. CDR3 nucleotides: TGCGCCAGCAGCCAAGTCCGGGGTTGGAACTACGAGCAGTACTTC. This encodes CASSQVRGWNYEQYF.

V usage is TRBV29-1 and J usage is TRBJ1-1, with D unclear. Germline values: CDR1 SQVTM, CDR2 ANQGSEA. The V end lost 6 bases, the J end lost 0 bases, and 14 bases lay between the germline ends. The CDR3 contains 14 residues. In DNA form, the CDR3 reads TGCAGCGTGAACCCGTTGAGGGTGAACACTGAAGCTTTCTTT. Amino acids: CSVNPLRVNTEAFF.

In this sample, this clonotype turned up once. The V gene is TRBV29-1, the J gene TRBJ2-1; TRBD1 matches at 12 bases. The junction had 6 bases not matched to a gene; V was cut back by 5 bases and J by 4 bases. The CDR3 length is 15 residues. Germline V lookup: CDR1 SQVTM, CDR2 ANQGSEA. CDR3 residues: CSVTGGQGAYNEQFF. The CDR3 DNA reads as TGCAGCGTTACCGGGGGACAGGGGGCATACAATGAGCAGTTCTTC.

This chain uses TRBV3-1 with TRBJ2-1; D ambiguous. V dropped 0 bases and J dropped 8 bases, with 11 bases sitting between them. This CDR3 comprises 14 residues. From germline, CDR1 is LGHDT and CDR2 YNNKEL (reference sequence). The CDR3 sequence is CASSQDMSSDEQFF. CDR3 nucleotide sequence: TGTGCCAGCAGCCAAGATATGAGCTCGGATGAGCAGTTCTTC.